The sequence of this TCR beta chain was determined in a study of sequential checkpoint blockade in melanoma. Study background: Both treatment sequences were followed by maintenance nivolumab.

Treatment noted: randomized to nivolumab then ipilimumab (arm A) or the reverse (arm B). PBMC sorting kept live CD3+CD8+ cells without CD19 or CD56. Produced via immunoSEQ multiplex PCR; TCRdb's table is partial and in-frame only. Of 20,000 to 25,000 clones in the sample, 55% to 70% were seen once. CDR3 length: 14 residues. Germline values: CDR1 SGDLS, CDR2 YYNGEE. Trimming removed 4 bases from V and 4 bases from J, with 12 bases in between. This chain links TRBV9 with TRBJ2-1, with D possibly TRBD2 on 5 matching bases. The material sequenced was CD8+ T cells sorted from blood (inferred from file names), taken from a patient given nivolumab and ipilimumab in sequence. This receptor was obtained from a human donor with melanoma. The CDR3 DNA follows: TGTGCCAGCAGCTCCCGGACTGCTTACAATGAGCAGTTCTTC. Protein sequence: CASSSRTAYNEQFF.